A selection of T cell receptor beta chains follows, all from one sample in a study of blood T cell repertoires in COVID-19. Sequenced by immunoSEQ multiplex PCR; TCRdb stores in-frame clones only, minus some. The sample lists tens of thousands of clones, approximately 83% seen once, with 4.5% in the top ten. Sequenced input: peripheral blood. These receptors originate from a woman aged 60-75 years with acute or convalescent COVID-19. Both conserved end residues are part of each CDR3. Fields, in order: CDR3 length, clone size, J gene, V gene, D gene, CDR3 protein, CDR3 DNA. The D gene is left open where the match is weak. Size tells how often a clone was seen (once, few, many) or the class of an expanded clone, and some rows leave it out.

CDR3 length: 14
clone size: few
J gene: TRBJ2-2
V gene: TRBV9
D gene: -
CDR3 protein: CASGRVLNTGELFF
CDR3 DNA: TGTGCCAGCGGGCGGGTTTTGAACACCGGGGAGCTGTTTTTT

CDR3 length: 14
clone size: few
J gene: TRBJ1-1
V gene: TRBV18
D gene: -
CDR3 protein: CASSPTPQNTEAFF
CDR3 DNA: TGTGCCAGCTCACCCACCCCACAGAACACTGAAGCTTTCTTT

CDR3 length: 16
clone size: -
J gene: TRBJ1-1
V gene: TRBV30
D gene: -
CDR3 protein: CAWTTPGPRLSTEAFF
CDR3 DNA: TGTGCCTGGACCACTCCAGGGCCTCGCCTGTCCACTGAAGCTTTCTTT

CDR3 length: 16
clone size: -
J gene: TRBJ2-1
V gene: TRBV5-6
D gene: -
CDR3 protein: CASSVTGQGTYNEQFF
CDR3 DNA: TGTGCCAGCAGCGTTACAGGGCAAGGGACCTACAATGAGCAGTTCTTC

CDR3 length: 14
clone size: -
J gene: TRBJ2-3
V gene: TRBV6-4
D gene: -
CDR3 protein: CASSDSGGPDTQYF
CDR3 DNA: TGTGCCAGCAGTGACTCGGGGGGGCCCGATACGCAGTATTTT

CDR3 length: 14
clone size: -
J gene: TRBJ1-2
V gene: TRBV23-1
D gene: -
CDR3 protein: CASKLGGPIYGYTF
CDR3 DNA: TGCGCCAGCAAATTAGGAGGGCCCATCTATGGCTACACCTTC

CDR3 length: 14
clone size: -
J gene: TRBJ1-5
V gene: TRBV6-1
D gene: -
CDR3 protein: CASSEKGGYQPQHF
CDR3 DNA: TGTGCCAGCAGTGAAAAAGGCGGATATCAGCCCCAGCATTTT

CDR3 length: 15
clone size: -
J gene: TRBJ2-5
V gene: TRBV6-2/TRBV6-3
D gene: TRBD2
CDR3 protein: CASSYELAGAETQYF
CDR3 DNA: TGTGCCAGCAGTTACGAACTAGCGGGGGCAGAGACCCAGTACTTC

CDR3 length: 16
clone size: -
J gene: TRBJ2-7
V gene: TRBV15
D gene: -
CDR3 protein: CATSRVTGTRSYEQYF
CDR3 DNA: TGTGCCACCAGCAGAGTTACAGGGACCCGCTCCTACGAGCAGTACTTC

CDR3 length: 16
clone size: once
J gene: TRBJ1-4
V gene: TRBV10-3
D gene: TRBD1
CDR3 protein: CAISAGTGSGNEKLFF
CDR3 DNA: TGTGCCATCAGTGCCGGGACAGGGTCGGGTAATGAAAAACTGTTTTTT

CDR3 length: 16
clone size: -
J gene: TRBJ2-3
V gene: TRBV5-1
D gene: TRBD2
CDR3 protein: CASSHRRGGNTDTQYF
CDR3 DNA: TGCGCCAGCAGCCACCGGCGGGGGGGGAACACAGATACGCAGTATTTT

CDR3 length: 11
clone size: -
J gene: TRBJ2-7
V gene: TRBV6-5
D gene: -
CDR3 protein: CASSGSYEQYF
CDR3 DNA: TGTGCCAGCAGCGGCTCCTACGAGCAGTACTTC

CDR3 length: 14
clone size: -
J gene: TRBJ1-4
V gene: TRBV2
D gene: TRBD1
CDR3 protein: CASRRDRVGEKLFF
CDR3 DNA: TGTGCCAGCAGACGGGACAGGGTTGGAGAAAAACTGTTTTTT

CDR3 length: 14
clone size: medium-sized
J gene: TRBJ1-2
V gene: TRBV7-3
D gene: TRBD1
CDR3 protein: CASSLDRGNYGYTF
CDR3 DNA: TGTGCCAGCAGCCTGGACAGGGGGAACTATGGCTACACCTTC